The entry below describes one T cell receptor (beta chain). This clonotype was seen at least ten times. Its antigen is currently not known. No qualities accompany the bases; no much larger clone lies one base away. Receptor amplification or capture employed PCR. The data were produced on an Illumina HiSeq 2500. To normalize quantification of the TCRbeta repertoire, the TCR libraries were built with molecular barcoding that relied on unique molecular identifiers. Clones were called with MiXCR by TCRdb after fastp trimmed the public reads at Q25, and only in-frame beta chains were retained. Entries that share a CDR3 protein sequence are merged under the most common genes and DNA. The sample has some 300,000 distinct CDR3 sequences on record, 6% to 10% of them singletons. Over 7.5% of the sample rests with the top ten. This sample is part of a study of T-cell reconstitution after alpha-beta-depleted transplantation in children listed by TCRdb under 2016. With respect to the entire study: Using TCR repertoire profiling, the study followed T-cell immune reconstitution in a quantitative way in children after TCRalphabeta/CD19-depleted allogeneic hematopoietic cell transplantation.

The meaning of the sample's treatment or condition label: allogeneic hematopoietic cell transplantation with graft depleted of TCRalphabeta T cells and CD19 B cells. The transplant recipients were children given TCRalphabeta/CD19-depleted allogeneic hematopoietic cell grafts. General conclusions and limits of the study: Over the following months the frequencies of hyperexpanded clones went down, and after one year T-cell counts and TCRbeta diversity were mostly credited to newly produced T cells. In some patients, high TCRbeta diversity at day 60 was attributed to recipient T cells and intrathymic progenitors that had survived conditioning. Apparently early alphabetaT-cell count recovery about two months after transplant reportedly relied on only several hundred rapidly expanded clones derived from non-depleted graft cells.

Between the V and J ends, shortened by 5 bases and 4 bases respectively, the junction contains 11 bases. Via the germline V gene, CDR1 is MDHEN and CDR2 SYDVKM. There are 13 amino acids in the CDR3, from cysteine to phenylalanine inclusive. The DNA shown is the 39-base CDR3, in frame from base 1. The chain was built from TRBV28 and TRBJ1-1, with the D gene call left open. The receptor comes from a female patient aged 2-10 years who had a stem cell transplant for Fanconi anemia, so the T cells may come from the graft donor. Sequencing was performed on peripheral blood, taken 360 days after TCRalphabeta/CD19-depleted stem cell transplant. For the CDR3, the sequence is CASSPQRPTEAFF. The DNA is as follows: TGTGCCAGCAGTCCCCAACGGCCCACTGAAGCTTTCTTT.